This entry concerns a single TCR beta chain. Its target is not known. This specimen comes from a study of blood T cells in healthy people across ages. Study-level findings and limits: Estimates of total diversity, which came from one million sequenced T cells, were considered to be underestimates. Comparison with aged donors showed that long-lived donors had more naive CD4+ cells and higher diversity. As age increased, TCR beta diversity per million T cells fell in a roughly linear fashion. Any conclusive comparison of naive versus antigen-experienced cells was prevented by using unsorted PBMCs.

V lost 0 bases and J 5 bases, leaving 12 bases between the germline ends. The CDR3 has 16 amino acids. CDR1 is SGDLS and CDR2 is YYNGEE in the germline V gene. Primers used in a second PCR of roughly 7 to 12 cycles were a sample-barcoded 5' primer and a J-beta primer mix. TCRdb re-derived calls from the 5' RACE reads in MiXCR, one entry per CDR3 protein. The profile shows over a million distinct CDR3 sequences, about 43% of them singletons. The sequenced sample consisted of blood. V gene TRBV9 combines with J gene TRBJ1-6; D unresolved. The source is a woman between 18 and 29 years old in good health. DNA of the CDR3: TGTGCCAGCAGCGTAGGTGGTAGGGTCGATAATTCACCCCTCCACTTT. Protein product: CASSVGGRVDNSPLHF.